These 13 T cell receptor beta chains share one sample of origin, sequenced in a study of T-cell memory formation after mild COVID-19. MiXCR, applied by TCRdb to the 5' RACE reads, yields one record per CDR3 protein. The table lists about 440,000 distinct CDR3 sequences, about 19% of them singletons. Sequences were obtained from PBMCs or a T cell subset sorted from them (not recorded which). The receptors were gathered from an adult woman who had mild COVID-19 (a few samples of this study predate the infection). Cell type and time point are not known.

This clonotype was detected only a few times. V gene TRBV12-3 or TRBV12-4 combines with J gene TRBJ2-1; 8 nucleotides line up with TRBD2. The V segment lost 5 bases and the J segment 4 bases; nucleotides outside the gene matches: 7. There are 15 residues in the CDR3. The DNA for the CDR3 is TGTGCCAGCAGTCTCAGCGGGAGCTTTTACAATGAGCAGTTCTTC. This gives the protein CASSLSGSFYNEQFF.

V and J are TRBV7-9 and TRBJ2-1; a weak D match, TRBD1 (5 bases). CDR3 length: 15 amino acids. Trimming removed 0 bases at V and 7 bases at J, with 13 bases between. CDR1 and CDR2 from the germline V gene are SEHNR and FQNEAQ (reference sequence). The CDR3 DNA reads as TGTGCCAGCAGCTTAGCAGTGGCAGGGTGGAATGAGCAGTTCTTC. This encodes CASSLAVAGWNEQFF.

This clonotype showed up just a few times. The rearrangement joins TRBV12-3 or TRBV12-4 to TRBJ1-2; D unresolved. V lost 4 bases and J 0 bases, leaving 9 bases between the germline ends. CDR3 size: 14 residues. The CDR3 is CASSYLGSNYGYTF. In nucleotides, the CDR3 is TGTGCCAGCAGTTACCTGGGATCTAACTATGGCTACACCTTC.

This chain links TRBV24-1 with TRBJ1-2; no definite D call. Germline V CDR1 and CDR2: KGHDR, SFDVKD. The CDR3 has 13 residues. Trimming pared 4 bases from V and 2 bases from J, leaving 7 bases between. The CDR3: CATSESPNYGYTF. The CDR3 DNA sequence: TGTGCCACCAGTGAATCGCCAAACTATGGCTACACCTTC.

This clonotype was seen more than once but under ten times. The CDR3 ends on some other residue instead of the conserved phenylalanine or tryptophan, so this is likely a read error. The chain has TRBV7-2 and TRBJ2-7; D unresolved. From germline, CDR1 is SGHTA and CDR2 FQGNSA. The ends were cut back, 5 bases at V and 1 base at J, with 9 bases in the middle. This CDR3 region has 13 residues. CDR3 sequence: CASSRSPSYEQYL. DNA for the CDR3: TGTGCCAGCAGCCGATCCCCATCCTACGAGCAGTACTTA.

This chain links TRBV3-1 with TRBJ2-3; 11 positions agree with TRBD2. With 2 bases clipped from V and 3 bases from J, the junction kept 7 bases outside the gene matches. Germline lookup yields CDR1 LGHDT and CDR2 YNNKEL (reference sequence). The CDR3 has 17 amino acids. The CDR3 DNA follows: TGTGCCAGCAGCCAACGTCTAGCGGGGGGAAAGACAGATACGCAGTATTTT. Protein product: CASSQRLAGGKTDTQYF.

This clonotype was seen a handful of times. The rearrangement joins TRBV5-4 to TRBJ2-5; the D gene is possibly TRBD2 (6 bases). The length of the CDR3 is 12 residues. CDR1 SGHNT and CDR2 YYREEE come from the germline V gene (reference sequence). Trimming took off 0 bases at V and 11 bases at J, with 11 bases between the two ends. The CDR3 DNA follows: TGTGCCAGCAGCTTGGAAGGCAGCGGGCAGTACTTC. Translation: CASSLEGSGQYF.

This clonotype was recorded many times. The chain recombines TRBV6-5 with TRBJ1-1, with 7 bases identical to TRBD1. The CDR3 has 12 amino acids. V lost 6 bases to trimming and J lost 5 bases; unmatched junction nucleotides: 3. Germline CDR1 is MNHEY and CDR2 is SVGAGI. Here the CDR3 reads CASSRQGTEAFF. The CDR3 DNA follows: TGTGCCAGCAGCCGACAGGGAACTGAAGCTTTCTTT.

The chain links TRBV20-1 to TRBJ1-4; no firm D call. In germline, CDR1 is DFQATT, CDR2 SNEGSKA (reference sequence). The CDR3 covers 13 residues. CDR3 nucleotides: TGCAGCCTTCGGCGGCCCTCAAGGGAAAAACTGTTTTTT. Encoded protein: CSLRRPSREKLFF.

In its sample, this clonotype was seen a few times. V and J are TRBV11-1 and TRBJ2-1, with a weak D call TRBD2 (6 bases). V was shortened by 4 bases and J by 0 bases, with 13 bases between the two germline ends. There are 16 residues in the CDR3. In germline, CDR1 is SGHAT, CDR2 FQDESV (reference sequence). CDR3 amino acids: CASSYGTASSYNEQFF. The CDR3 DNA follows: TGTGCCAGCAGCTACGGGACTGCGAGCTCCTACAATGAGCAGTTCTTC.

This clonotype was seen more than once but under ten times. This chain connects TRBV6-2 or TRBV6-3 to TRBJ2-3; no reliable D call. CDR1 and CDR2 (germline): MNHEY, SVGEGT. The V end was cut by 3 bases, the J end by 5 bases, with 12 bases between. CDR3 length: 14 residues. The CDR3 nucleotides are TGTGCCAGCAGTTATTTACTCACGGGAGATACGCAGTATTTT. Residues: CASSYLLTGDTQYF.

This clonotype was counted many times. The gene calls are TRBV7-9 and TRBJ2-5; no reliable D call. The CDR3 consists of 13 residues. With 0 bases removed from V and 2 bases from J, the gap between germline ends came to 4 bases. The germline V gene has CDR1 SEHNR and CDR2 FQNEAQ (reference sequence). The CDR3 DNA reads TGTGCCAGCAGCTTAGCGGTACAAGAGACCCAGTACTTC. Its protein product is CASSLAVQETQYF.

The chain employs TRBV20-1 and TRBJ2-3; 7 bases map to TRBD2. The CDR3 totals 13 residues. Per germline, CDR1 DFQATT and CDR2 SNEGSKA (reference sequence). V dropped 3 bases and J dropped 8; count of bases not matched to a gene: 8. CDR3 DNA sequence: TGCAGTGCTAGTGCGGGGGTATCGGGTACGCAGTATTTT. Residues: CSASAGVSGTQYF.